Sequencing of this TCR beta chain was carried out in a study of cytomegalovirus exposure and HLA in healthy donors. General observations from the study: For most TCR beta V segments, an earlier analysis put the productive rate at about 87% or about 30% of the time. Excluded were some V segments that proved indistinguishable, including TRBV6-2 and TRBV6-3. A later analysis showed that HLA-associated TCR beta chains had undergone more clonal expansion than equally common others.

Trimming removed 3 bases from V and 6 bases from J, with 18 bases in between. Germline lookup yields CDR1 MGHDK and CDR2 SYGVNS. The CDR3 has 17 amino acids. In the case of this clone: The antigen remains unidentified.

Primers included in the PCR were 60 Vbeta and 13 Jbeta primers. This table comes from immunoSEQ multiplex PCR, and its TCRdb copy is limited to in-frame clones, with some not included. The table shows roughly 140,000 clones, with 80% occurring only once. Material: PBMCs. This receptor was obtained from a man aged 35 to 55 in good health and CMV-seronegative. The rearrangement links TRBV25-1 to TRBJ1-6; D unresolved. CDR3 nucleotides: TGTGCCAGCAGTGATTCTCATCGCTCCGCGCTTAATTCACCCCTCCACTTT. This encodes CASSDSHRSALNSPLHF.